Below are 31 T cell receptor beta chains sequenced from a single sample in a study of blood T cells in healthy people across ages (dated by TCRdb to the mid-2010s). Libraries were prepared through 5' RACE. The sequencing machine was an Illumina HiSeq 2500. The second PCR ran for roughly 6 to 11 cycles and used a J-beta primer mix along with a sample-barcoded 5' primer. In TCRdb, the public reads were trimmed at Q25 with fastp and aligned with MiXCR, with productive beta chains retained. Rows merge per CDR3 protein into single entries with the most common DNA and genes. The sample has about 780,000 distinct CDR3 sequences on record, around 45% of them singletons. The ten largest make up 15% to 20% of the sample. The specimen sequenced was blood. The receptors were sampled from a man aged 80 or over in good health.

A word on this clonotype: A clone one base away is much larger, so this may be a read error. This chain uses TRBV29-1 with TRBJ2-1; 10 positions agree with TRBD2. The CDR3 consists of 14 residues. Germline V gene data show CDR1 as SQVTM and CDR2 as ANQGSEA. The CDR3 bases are TGCGGCGCCTCAGCGGGAGGGCCCGACAATGAGCAGTTCTTC. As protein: CGASAGGPDNEQFF.

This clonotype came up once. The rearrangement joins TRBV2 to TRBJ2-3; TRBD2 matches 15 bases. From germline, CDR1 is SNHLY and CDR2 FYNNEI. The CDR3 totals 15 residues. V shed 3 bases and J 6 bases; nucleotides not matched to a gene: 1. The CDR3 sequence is CASSDGTSGRDTQYF. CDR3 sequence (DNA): TGTGCCAGCAGTGACGGGACTAGCGGGAGGGATACGCAGTATTTT. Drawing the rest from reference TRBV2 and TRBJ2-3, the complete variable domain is EPEVTQTPSHQVTQMGQEVILRCVPISNHLYFYWYRQILGQKVEFLVSFYNNEISEKSEIFDDQFSVERPDGSNFTLKIRSTKLEDSAMYFCASSDGTSGRDTQYFGPGTRLTVL.

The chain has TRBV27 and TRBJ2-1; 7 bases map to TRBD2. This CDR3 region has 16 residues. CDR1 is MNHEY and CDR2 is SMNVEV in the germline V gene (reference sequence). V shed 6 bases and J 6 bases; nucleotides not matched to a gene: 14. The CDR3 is CASSPRPAGNCNEQFF. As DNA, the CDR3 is TGTGCCAGCAGCCCCCGGCCAGCGGGGAATTGCAATGAGCAGTTCTTC.

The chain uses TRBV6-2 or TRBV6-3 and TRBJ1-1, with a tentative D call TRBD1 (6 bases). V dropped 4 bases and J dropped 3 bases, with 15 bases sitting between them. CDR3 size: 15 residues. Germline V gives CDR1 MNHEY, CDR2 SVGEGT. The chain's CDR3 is CASSSRGRAYTEAFF. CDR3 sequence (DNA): TGTGCCAGCAGTTCCAGGGGCCGTGCGTACACTGAAGCTTTCTTT.

CDR3 coding DNA: TGTGCCAGCAGTTTAAGACAGGGAGTAAGGAATGAGCAGTTCTTC. As protein: CASSLRQGVRNEQFF. J is TRBJ2-1 and V is TRBV28; 7 nucleotides agree with TRBD1. V was clipped by 2 bases and J by 7 bases; unmatched bases: 8. Germline CDR1 is MDHEN and CDR2 is SYDVKM. There are 15 residues in the CDR3.

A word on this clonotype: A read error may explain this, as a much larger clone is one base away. This CDR3 is CASCTLDEQFF. DNA of the CDR3: TGTGCCAGCTGTACCTTGGATGAGCAGTTCTTC. This rearrangement joins TRBV18 to TRBJ2-1, with unresolved D. V lost 7 bases to trimming and J lost 8 bases, with 9 bases between them. Germline assignment: CDR1 KGHSH and CDR2 LQKENI. The CDR3 has 11 residues.

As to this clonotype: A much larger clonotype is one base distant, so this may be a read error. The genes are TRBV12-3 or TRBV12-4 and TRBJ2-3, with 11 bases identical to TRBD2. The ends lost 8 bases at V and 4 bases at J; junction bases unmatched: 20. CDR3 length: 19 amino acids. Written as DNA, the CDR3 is TGTGCCAGCGGTTCCGCGAGACTACTAGCGGGAGTTCTGCCAGATACGCAGTATTTT. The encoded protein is CASGSARLLAGVLPDTQYF.

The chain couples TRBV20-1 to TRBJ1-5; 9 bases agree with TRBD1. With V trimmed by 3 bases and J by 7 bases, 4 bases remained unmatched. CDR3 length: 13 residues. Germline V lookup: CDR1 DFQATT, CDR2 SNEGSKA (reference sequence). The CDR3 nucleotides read TGCAGTGCTAGTTGGACAGGGGTACAGCCCCAGCATTTT. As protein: CSASWTGVQPQHF.

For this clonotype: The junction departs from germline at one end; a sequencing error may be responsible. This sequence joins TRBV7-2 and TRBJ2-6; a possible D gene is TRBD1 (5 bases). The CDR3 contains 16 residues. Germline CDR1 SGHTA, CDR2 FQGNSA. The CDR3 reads CASSFRTPSGANVPTF. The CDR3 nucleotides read TGTGCCAGCAGCTTCAGGACCCCCTCTGGGGCCAACGTCCCGACTTTC.

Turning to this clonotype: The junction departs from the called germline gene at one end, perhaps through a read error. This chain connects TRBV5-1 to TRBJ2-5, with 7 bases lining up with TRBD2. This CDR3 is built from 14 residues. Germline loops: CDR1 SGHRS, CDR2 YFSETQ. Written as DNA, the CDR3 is TGCGCCAACAGCGGAACGGGACTACCGGAGACCCAGTACTTC. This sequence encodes CANSGTGLPETQYF. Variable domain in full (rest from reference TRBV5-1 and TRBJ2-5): KAGVTQTPRYLIKTRGQQVTLSCSPISGHRSVSWYQQTPGQGLQFLFEYFSETQRNKGNFPGRFSGRQFSNSRSEMNVSTLELGDSALYLCANSGTGLPETQYFGPGTRLLVL.

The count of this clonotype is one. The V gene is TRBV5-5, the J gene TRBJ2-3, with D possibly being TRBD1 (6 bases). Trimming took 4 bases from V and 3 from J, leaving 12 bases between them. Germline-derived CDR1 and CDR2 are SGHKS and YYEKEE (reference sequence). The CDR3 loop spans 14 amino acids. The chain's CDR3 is CASSTGHPTDTQYF. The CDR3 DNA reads TGTGCCAGCAGCACGGGACACCCAACAGATACGCAGTATTTT.

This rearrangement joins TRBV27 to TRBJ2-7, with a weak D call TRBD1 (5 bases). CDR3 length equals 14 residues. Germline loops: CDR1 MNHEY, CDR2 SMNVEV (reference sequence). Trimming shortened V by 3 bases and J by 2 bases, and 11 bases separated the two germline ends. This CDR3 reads CASSFQGYPYEQYF. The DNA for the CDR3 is TGTGCCAGCAGTTTCCAGGGTTACCCCTACGAGCAGTACTTC.

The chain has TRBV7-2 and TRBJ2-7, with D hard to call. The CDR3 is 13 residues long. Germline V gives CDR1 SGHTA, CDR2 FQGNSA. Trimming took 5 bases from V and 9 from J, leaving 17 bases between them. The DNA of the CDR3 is TGTGCCAGCAGCCCTGGTTTACTACTTTCGCAGTACTTC. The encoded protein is CASSPGLLLSQYF.

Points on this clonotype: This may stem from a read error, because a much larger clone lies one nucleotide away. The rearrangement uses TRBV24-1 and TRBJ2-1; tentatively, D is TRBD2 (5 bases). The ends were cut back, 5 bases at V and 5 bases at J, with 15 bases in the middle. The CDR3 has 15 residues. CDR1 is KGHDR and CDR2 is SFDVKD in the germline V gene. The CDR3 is CATSGFPGIDNEQFF. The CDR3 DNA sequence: TGTGCCACCAGTGGTTTTCCCGGGATTGACAATGAGCAGTTCTTC.

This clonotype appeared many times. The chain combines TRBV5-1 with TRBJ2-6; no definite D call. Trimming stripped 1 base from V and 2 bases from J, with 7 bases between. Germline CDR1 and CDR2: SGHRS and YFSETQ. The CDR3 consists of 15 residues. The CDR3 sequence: CASSLSVAGANVLTF. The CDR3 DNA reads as TGCGCCAGCAGCTTGAGCGTCGCTGGGGCCAACGTCCTGACTTTC.

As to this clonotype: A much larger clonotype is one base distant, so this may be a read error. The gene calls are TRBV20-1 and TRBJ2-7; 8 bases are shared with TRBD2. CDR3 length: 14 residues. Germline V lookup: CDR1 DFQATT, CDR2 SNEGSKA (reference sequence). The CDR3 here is CSTSRSGTLYEQYF. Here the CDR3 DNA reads TGCAGTACTAGTCGTAGCGGGACGCTGTACGAGCAGTACTTC.

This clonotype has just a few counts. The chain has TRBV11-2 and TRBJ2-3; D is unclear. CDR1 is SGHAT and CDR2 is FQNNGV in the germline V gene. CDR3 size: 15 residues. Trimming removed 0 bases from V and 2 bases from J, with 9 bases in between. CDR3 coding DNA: TGTGCCAGCAGCTTAGATCGTTACGCCACAGATACGCAGTATTTT. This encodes CASSLDRYATDTQYF.

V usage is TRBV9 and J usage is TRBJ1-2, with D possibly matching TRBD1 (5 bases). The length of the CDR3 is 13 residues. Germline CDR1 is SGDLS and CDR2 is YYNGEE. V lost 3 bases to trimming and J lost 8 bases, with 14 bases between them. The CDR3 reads CASSADGGGGYTF. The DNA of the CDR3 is TGTGCCAGCAGCGCTGACGGGGGGGGAGGCTACACCTTC.

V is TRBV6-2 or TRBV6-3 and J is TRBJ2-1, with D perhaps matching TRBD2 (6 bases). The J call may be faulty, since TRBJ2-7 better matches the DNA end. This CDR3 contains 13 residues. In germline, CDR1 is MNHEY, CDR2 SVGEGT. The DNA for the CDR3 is TGTGCCACGGACGGTTCGGCGGAGGGCGAGCAGTACTTC. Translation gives CATDGSAEGEQYF.

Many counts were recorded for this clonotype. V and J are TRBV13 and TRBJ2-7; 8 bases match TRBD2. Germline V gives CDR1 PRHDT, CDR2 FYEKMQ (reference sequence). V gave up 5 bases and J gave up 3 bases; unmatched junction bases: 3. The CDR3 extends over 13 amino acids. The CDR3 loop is CASSRGGDYEQYF. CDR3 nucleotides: TGTGCCAGCAGCCGGGGGGGGGACTACGAGCAGTACTTC.

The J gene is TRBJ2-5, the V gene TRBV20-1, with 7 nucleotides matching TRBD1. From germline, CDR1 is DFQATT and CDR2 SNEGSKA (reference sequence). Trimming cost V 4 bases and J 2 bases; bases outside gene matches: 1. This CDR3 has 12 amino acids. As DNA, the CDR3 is TGCAGTGCTAAGGGACAGCAAGAGACCCAGTACTTC. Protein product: CSAKGQQETQYF.

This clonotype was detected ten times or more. CDR3 loop: CASSLITDTQYF. In DNA, the CDR3 is TGCGCCAGCAGCTTGATCACAGATACGCAGTATTTT. The rearrangement links TRBV5-1 to TRBJ2-3; no clear D gene. V lost 1 base, J lost 2 bases, and 2 bases lay in between. There are 12 residues in the CDR3. Germline CDR1 SGHRS, CDR2 YFSETQ.

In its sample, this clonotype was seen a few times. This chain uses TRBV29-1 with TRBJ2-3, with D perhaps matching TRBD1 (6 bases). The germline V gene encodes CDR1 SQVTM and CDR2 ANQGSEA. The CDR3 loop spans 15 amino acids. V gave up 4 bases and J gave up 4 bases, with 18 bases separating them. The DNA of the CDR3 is TGCAGCGTTGTCCGGGACATTGGTCCCGCAGATACGCAGTATTTT. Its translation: CSVVRDIGPADTQYF.

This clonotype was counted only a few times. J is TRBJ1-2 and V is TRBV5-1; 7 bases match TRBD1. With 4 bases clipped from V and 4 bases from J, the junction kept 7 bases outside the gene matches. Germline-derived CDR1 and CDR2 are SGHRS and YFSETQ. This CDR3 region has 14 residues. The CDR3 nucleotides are TGCGCCAGCAGCCACACAGGGGTAGGCTATGGCTACACCTTC. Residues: CASSHTGVGYGYTF.

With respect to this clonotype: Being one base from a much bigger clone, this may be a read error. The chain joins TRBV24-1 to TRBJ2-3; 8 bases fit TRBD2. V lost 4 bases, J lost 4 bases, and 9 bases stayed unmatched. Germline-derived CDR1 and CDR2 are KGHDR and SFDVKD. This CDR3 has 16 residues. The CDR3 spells CATSETSGAMSDTQYF. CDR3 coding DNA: TGTGCCACCAGTGAAACTAGCGGAGCGATGTCAGATACGCAGTATTTT.

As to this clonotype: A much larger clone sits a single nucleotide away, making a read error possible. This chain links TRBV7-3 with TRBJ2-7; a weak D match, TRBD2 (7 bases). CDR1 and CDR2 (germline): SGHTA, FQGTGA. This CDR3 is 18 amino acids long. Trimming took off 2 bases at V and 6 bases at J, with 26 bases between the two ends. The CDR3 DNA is TGTGCCAGCAGCTTACAGTCGGTGGGGGCGGGAGACCTACCCGAGCAGTACTTC. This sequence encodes CASSLQSVGAGDLPEQYF.

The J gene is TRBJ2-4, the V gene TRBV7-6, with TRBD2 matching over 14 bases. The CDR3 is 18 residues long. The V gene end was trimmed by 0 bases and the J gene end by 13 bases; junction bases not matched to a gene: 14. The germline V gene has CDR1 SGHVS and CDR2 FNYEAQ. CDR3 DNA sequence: TGTGCCAGCAGCTTAGCGACGGGACTAGCGGGAGCGTCCGAGGAGCAGTACTTC. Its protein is CASSLATGLAGASEEQYF.

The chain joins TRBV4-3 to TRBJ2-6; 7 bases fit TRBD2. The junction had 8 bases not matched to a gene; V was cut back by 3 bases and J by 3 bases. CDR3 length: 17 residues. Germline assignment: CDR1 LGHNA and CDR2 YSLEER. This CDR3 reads CASSQSGTTNGANVLTF. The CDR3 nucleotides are TGCGCCAGCAGCCAGTCCGGGACTACGAATGGGGCCAACGTCCTGACTTTC.

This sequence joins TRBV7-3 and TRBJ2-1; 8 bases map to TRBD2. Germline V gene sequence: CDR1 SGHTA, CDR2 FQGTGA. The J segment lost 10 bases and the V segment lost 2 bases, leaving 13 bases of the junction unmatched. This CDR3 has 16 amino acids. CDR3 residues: CASSLPGGRPSVEQFF. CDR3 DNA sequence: TGTGCCAGCAGCTTACCAGGCGGGAGGCCCAGTGTGGAGCAGTTCTTC.

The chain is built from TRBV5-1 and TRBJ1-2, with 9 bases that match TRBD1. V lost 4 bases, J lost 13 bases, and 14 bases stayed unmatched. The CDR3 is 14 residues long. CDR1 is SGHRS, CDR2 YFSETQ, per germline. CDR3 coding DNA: TGCGCCAGCAGCAACACCGGGACAGGGATCCTCAGCACCTTC. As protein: CASSNTGTGILSTF.

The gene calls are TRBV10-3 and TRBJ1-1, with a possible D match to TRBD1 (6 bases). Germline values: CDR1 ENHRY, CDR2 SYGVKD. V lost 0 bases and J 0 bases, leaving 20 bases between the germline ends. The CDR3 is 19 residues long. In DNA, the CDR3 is TGTGCCATCAGTGAGTCCCCCCCACAGGTCGGACAGTTGAACACTGAAGCTTTCTTT. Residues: CAISESPPQVGQLNTEAFF.